The clone carrying this T cell receptor (beta chain) showed up just a few times. The antigen is not known. A read error may account for a junction end that differs from germline. TCRdb passed the reads through MiXCR, listing each CDR3 protein once. The sample has about 890,000 distinct CDR3 sequences, roughly 30% seen once. The V gene's germline CDR1 is LNHDA and CDR2 SQIVND (reference sequence). The length of the CDR3 is 8 residues. The data are from a study of T cell repertoires in cytomegalovirus infection. About the study: It can be stated that public TCR beta signatures indicated CMV infection as well as a matching HLA type. General study findings and limits: Accumulated public TCR beta family frequency recognized individuals carrying CMV together with the relevant HLA.

The J gene is TRBJ2-3, the V gene TRBV19; no clear D. The source was cultured CD8+ T cells from PBMCs, collected from culture after CMV antigen stimulation. The sequence derives from a human donor in good health (CMV status not recorded). Some clones in this sample may be carry-over from other donors' samples. The CDR3 region is CASSTKYF. The CDR3 DNA follows: TGTGCCAGTAGTACGAAGTATTTT.